This paragraph covers one T cell receptor beta chain sequence. It lacks a known antigen. No per-base quality is available; no much larger clone lies one base away. These data originate in a study of post-analysis software for immune sequencing data (dated by TCRdb to about 2015). About the full investigation: The recorded disease courses included relapsing-remitting, secondary progressive and progressive-relapsing multiple sclerosis, and some patients had no subtype annotation. Patient repertoires were compared against 10 to 12 previously published healthy control repertoires from donors aged roughly 6 to 26 years. A subset of samples was prepared in parallel using single-end sample barcoding, then pooled and co-amplified after Illumina adapter ligation.

Libraries were constructed by PCR. The data were produced on an Illumina HiSeq 2500. To reduce PCR and sequencing biases, unique molecular identifiers were incorporated into the TCR beta cDNA libraries. Per 1 to 10 million input T cells, approximately 500,000 cDNA molecules were obtained, such that each molecule approximated one T cell. Patient libraries were prepared and sequenced with the same protocol used for the earlier healthy control dataset. Samples belonging to the same batch were prepared together, multiplexed and sequenced on a shared HiSeq lane. Regarding the original processing steps: Raw barcoded reads were processed with MIGEC, and single-read molecular identifier groups were discarded before consensus assembly and CDR3 extraction. VDJtools was used for post-analysis of the clonotype tables, with diversity normalized by down-sampling every dataset to the smallest sample size. Repertoire overlap clustering matched CDR3 amino acid but not nucleotide sequences to correct batch-related cross-sample contamination. Using fastp trimming at Q25 and MiXCR clonotype assembly, TCRdb reanalyzed the public sequencing data and kept in-frame beta chains. CDR3 protein sequences are deduplicated, and each keeps its most common genes and DNA. These V and J calls originate from TCRdb's pipeline instead of the authors' own analysis. The sample data list around 770,000 distinct CDR3 sequences, and roughly 46% of these were observed just once. Of the sample, over 4.5% falls within the top ten clones.

General findings and caveats noted by the study authors: Direct clustering with F measure showed strong co-clustering of samples prepared in the same batch, prompting a batch-effect correction. Compared with controls, multiple sclerosis patients had significantly lower normalized Chao1 diversity, a finding suggesting substantial peripheral T-cell clonal expansion. The multiple sclerosis patient group was slightly younger than the control group.

To demonstrate the VDJtools post-analysis software, the study profiled TCR beta repertoires from the peripheral blood of approximately twelve young patients with multiple sclerosis. The multiple sclerosis patients were children and adolescents between about 6 and 16 years of age. The receptor's source is a girl aged 5 to 17 with multiple sclerosis. Material: blood.

The bases are TGTGCCAGCAGTTTCGGGGGCGATGAGCAGTTCTTC. It translates as CASSFGGDEQFF. The chain is encoded by TRBV7-9 joined to TRBJ2-1; the D gene assignment is perhaps TRBD1 or TRBD2, with each matching 6 bases. Cut back by 6 bases and 8 bases, the V and J ends lie 11 bases apart. From cysteine to phenylalanine, the CDR3 is 12 amino acids long. Here the CDR3 DNA is all that survives: 36 bases in frame from base 1. CDR1 and CDR2 (SEHNR, FQNEAQ) derive from the germline V gene (reference sequence).